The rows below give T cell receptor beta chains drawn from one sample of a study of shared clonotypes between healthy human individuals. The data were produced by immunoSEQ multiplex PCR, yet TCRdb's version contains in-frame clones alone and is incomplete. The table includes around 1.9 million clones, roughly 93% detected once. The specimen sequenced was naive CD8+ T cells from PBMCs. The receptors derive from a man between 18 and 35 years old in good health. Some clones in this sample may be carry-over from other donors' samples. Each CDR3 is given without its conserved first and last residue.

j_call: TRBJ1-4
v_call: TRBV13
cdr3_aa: ASSLASSSNEKLF

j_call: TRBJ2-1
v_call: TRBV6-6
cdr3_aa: ASSHSPVRGNEQF

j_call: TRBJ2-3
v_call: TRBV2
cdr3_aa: ASRRPRSGLTQY

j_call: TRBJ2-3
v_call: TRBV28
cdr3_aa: ASLSGRGYTQY

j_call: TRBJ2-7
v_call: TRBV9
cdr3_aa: ASSVGAGFSYEQY

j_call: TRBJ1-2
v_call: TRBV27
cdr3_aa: ASSASLTGYT

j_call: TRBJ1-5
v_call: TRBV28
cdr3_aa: ASSLGQGNQPQH

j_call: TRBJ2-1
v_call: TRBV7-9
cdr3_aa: ASSQGASYNEQF

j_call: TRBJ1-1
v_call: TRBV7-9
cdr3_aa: ASSGQAAEAF

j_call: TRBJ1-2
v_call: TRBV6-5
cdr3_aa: ASSFVRDTNYGYT

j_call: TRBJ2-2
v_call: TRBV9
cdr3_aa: ASSVVSSGAAGELF

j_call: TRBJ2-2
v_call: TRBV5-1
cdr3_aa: ASSPPGRGGTGELF

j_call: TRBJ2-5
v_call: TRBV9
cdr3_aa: ASSVGGDRWETQY

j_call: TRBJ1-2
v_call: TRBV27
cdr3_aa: ASSLMGGSYGYT

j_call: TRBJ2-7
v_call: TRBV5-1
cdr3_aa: ASSLERKATYEQY

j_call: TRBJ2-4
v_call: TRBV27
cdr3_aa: ASSSLTSSGILAKNIQY

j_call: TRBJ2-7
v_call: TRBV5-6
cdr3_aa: ASSIGDSYEQY

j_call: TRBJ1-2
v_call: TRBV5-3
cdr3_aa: ARSFDRMGGYT

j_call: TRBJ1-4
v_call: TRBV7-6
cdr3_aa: ASSSVGGKLF

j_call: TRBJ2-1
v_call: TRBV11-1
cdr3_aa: ASSLGPGQSYNEQF

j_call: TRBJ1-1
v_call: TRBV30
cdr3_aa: AWSEGGPEAF

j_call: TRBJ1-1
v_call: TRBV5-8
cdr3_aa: ASSLGLNTEAF

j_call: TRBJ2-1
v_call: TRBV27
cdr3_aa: ASSLETGRSYNEQF

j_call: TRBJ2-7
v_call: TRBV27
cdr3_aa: ASSLSPGTPYPEQY

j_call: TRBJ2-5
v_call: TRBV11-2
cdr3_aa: ASSLPAGGIIQETQY

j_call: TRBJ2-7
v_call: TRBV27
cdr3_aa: ASSLSSTNHEQY

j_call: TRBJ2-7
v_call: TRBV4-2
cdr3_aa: ASSALAGDGTGTYEQY

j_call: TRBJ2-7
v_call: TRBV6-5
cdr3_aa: ASSYQGANEQY

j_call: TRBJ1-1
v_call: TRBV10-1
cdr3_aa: ASRGGLGTEAF

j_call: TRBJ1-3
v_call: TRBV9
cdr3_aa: ASSVGQGSPY

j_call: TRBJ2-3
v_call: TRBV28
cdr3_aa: ASSPTSGLAGVGDTQY

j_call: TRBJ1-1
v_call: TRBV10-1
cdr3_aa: ATSTGRNTEAF

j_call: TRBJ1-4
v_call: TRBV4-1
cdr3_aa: ASSPRDRAGEKLF

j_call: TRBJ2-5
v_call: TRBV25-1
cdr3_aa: ASSGAQGGMRETQY

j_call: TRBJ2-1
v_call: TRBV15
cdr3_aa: ATSRVGRVRDEQF

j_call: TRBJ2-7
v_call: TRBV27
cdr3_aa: ASSPRGTAYEQY

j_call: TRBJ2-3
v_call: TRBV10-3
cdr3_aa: AIRPSMFSSPADTQY

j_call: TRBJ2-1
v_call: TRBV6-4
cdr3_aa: ASSERGGVTYNEQF

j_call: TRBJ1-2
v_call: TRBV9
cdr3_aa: ASSLNRLGQRERYGYT

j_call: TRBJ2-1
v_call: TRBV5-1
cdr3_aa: ASSSAPGPSGNEQF

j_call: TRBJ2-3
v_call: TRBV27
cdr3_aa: ASSLAGPDTQY

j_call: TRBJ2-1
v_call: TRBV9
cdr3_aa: ASSAINKGNWNEQF

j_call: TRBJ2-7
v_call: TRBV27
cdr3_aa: ASSLLGEHSYEQY

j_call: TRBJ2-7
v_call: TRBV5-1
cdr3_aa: ASSLALAGVNSIYEQY

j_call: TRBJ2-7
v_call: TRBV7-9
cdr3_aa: ASSSPLLARTYEQY